This passage covers 8 T cell receptor beta chains from one sample sequenced in a study of T cell responses to AZD1222 COVID-19 vaccine. Only in-frame clones appear in the TCRdb table, and some are missing; sequencing was by immunoSEQ multiplex PCR. The data hold over 95,000 clones, with approximately 90% observed a single time. The sequenced sample was peripheral blood, obtained on day 0 of AZD1222 vaccination. These receptors came from an adult in good health.

This clone showed up just once. This chain connects TRBV4-2 to TRBJ2-3; D not certain. The CDR3 sequence is 16 residues long. Germline loops: CDR1 LGHNA, CDR2 YNFKEQ. Trimming cost V 0 bases and J 0 bases, with 10 bases left between them. The CDR3 reads CASSQDTLPSTDTQYF. The CDR3 DNA follows: TGTGCCAGCAGCCAAGATACCCTACCGAGCACAGATACGCAGTATTTT.

The rearrangement links TRBV9 to TRBJ2-2; no definite D call. The CDR3 loop spans 14 amino acids. The ends were cut back, 3 bases at V and 1 base at J, with 7 bases in the middle. Germline V gene sequence: CDR1 SGDLS, CDR2 YYNGEE. The CDR3 region has the DNA TGTGCCAGCAGCGCACGACAGAACACCGGGGAGCTGTTTTTT. This sequence encodes CASSARQNTGELFF.

CDR3 bases: TGCAGTGCTAGTTTAGGGGGCTGGAACACTGAAGCTTTCTTT. It codes for CSASLGGWNTEAFF. This chain joins TRBV20-1 and TRBJ1-1, with 7 bases identical to TRBD1. J gave up 1 base and V 3 bases, and 5 bases lay outside the gene matches. CDR1 and CDR2 from the germline V gene are DFQATT and SNEGSKA (reference sequence). This CDR3 spans 14 amino acids.

The chain employs TRBV6-5 and TRBJ1-1, with a possible D match to TRBD1 (6 bases). V was clipped by 6 bases and J by 3 bases, with 11 bases between them. The germline V gene encodes CDR1 MNHEY and CDR2 SVGAGI. The CDR3 length is 13 residues. CDR3 coding DNA: TGTGCCAGCAGGGGCACAGGGTACACTGAAGCTTTCTTT. Protein sequence: CASRGTGYTEAFF.

The chain is built from TRBV2 and TRBJ2-5; D remains ambiguous. Trimming removed 3 bases at V and 5 bases at J, with 10 bases between. There are 13 residues in the CDR3. From germline, CDR1 is SNHLY and CDR2 FYNNEI. The CDR3 coding sequence is TGTGCCAGCAGTGATCAAACGGCGGAGACCCAGTACTTC. Amino acid sequence: CASSDQTAETQYF.

The chain carries TRBV11-2 and TRBJ2-3; a possible D gene is TRBD1 (6 bases). V dropped 6 bases and J dropped 6 bases, with 13 bases sitting between them. The CDR3 runs to 13 residues. Germline loops: CDR1 SGHAT, CDR2 FQNNGV. The CDR3 here is CASSHMRGDTQYF. CDR3 coding DNA: TGTGCCAGCAGTCATATGAGGGGGGATACGCAGTATTTT. Full variable domain (rest looked up from reference TRBV11-2 and TRBJ2-3): EAGVAQSPRYKIIEKRQSVAFWCNPISGHATLYWYQQILGQGPKLLIQFQNNGVVDDSQLPKDRFSAERLKGVDSTLKIQPAKLEDSAVYLCASSHMRGDTQYFGPGTRLTVL.

This chain connects TRBV12-5 to TRBJ1-1; D is possibly TRBD1 (6 bases). Germline CDR1 and CDR2: LGHNT and FRNRAP. Trimming removed 5 bases from V and 1 base from J, with 17 bases in between. The CDR3 contains 16 residues. The CDR3 reads CASGIFQGFPNTEAFF. CDR3 DNA: TGTGCTAGTGGTATTTTTCAGGGGTTTCCGAACACTGAAGCTTTCTTT.

This chain joins TRBV6-5 and TRBJ2-5, with a weak D call TRBD1 (6 bases). Germline assignment: CDR1 MNHEY and CDR2 SVGAGI. The CDR3 contains 15 residues. Trimming removed 2 bases at V and 5 bases at J, with 15 bases between. The CDR3: CASSYGTNLRETQYF. The CDR3 DNA follows: TGTGCCAGCAGTTACGGGACAAATCTGAGGGAGACCCAGTACTTC.